This section outlines one T cell receptor beta chain sequence together with its context. This sample was taken from a study of blood T cell repertoires in COVID-19. Study information: Acute and convalescent COVID-19 samples came from the United States, Italy and Spain.

Authors' data handling: Estimation of nucleated cell counts relied on the amplification of reference gene primers. Profiled with immunoSEQ multiplex PCR; TCRdb holds only in-frame clones, not every one. The DNA was the basis for D and trimming; V, J and clone size are from that table. The sample carries about 64,000 clones, approximately 91% recorded once. The CDR3 is 14 amino acids. CDR1 SGHRS and CDR2 YFSETQ come from the germline V gene. V was pared by 4 bases and J by 2 bases, with 11 bases between. The clonotype comes from a human donor in a cohort sampled during active COVID-19. V and J are TRBV5-1 and TRBJ2-3, with no clear D. Sequenced material: peripheral blood. In DNA form, the CDR3 reads TGCGCCAGCAGCGTGGGGTACTCCACAGATACGCAGTATTTT. This encodes CASSVGYSTDTQYF.